The T cell receptor beta chain under discussion was sequenced for a study of shared clonotypes between healthy human individuals. General study points: Among a handful of donors, about 4.6% of naive CD4 clonotypes were found in common.

TCRdb keeps only in-frame clones here, not all; method: immunoSEQ multiplex PCR. The table records some 2.3 million clones, over 90% of them present only once. With termini counted, the CDR3 has 11 amino acids. The germline V gene encodes CDR1 MDHEN and CDR2 SYDVKM. On this clone itself: Its target is not known. This is likely a read error, given that the CDR3 carries no conserved phenylalanine or tryptophan at its end. Because the CDR3's place on the DNA is in doubt, the DNA is left out and the CDR3 is given as listed by TCRdb.

The J gene is TRBJ2-7, the V gene TRBV28; TRBD2 is taken as the D call from the table, unchecked against the DNA. The clonotype was recovered from a man between 18 and 29 years old in good health. Some clones in this sample may be carry-over from other donors' samples. The source material was naive CD4+ T cells from PBMCs. Subset reported: CD45RA+ positively selected. The CDR3 is CASSSIQGLEI.